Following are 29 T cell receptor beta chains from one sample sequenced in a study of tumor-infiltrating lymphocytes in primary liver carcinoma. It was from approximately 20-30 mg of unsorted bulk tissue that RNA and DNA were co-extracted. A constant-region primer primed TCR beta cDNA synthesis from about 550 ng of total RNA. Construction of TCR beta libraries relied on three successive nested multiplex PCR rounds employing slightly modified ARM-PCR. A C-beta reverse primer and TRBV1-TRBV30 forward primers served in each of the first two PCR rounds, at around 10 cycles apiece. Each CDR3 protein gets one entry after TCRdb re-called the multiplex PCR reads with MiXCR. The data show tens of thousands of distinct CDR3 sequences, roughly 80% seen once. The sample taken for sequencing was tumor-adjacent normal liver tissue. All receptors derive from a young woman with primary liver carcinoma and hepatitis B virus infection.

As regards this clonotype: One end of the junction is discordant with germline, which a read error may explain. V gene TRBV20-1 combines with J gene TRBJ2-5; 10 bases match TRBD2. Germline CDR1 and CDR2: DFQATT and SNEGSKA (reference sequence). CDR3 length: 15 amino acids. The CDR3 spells CSASGLAERFEIQYF. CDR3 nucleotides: TGCAGTGCCTCCGGACTAGCGGAGAGGTTTGAGATCCAGTACTTC.

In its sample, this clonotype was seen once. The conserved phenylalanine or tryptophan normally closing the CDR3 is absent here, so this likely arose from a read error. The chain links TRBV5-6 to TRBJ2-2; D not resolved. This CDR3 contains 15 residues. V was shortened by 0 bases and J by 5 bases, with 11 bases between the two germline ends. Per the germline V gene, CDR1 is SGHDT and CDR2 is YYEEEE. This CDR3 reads CASSLATRVTGELFI. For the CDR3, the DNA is TGTGCCAGCAGCTTGGCAACCAGAGTTACCGGGGAGCTGTTTATT.

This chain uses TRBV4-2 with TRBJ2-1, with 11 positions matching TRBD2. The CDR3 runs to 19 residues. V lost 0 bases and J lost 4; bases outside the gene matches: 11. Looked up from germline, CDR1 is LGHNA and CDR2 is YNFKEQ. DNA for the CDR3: TGTGCCAGCAGCCAAGATAGGTCTACGACTAGCGGGGTATACAATGAGCAGTTCTTC. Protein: CASSQDRSTTSGVYNEQFF.

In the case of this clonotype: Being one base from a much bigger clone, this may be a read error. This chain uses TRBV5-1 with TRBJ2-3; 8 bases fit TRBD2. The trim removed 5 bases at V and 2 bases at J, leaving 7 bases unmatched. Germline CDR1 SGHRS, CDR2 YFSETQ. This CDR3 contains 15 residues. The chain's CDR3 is CASSASGPFTDTQYF. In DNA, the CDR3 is TGCGCCAGCAGTGCTAGCGGGCCATTCACAGATACGCAGTATTTT.

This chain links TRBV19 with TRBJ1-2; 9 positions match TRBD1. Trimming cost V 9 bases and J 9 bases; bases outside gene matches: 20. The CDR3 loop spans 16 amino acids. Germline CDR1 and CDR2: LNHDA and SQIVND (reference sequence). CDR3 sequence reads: CASTPDGTGLFWSYTF. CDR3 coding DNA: TGTGCCAGCACCCCGGACGGGACAGGGCTCTTCTGGAGCTACACCTTC.

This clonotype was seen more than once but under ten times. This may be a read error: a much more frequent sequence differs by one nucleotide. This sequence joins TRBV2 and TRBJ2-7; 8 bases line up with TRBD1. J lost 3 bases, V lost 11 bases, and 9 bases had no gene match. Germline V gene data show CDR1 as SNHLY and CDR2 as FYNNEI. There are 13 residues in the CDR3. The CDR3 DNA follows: TGTGCCGCGAGGGACAGGAGGTTCTACGAGCAGTACTTC. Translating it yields CAARDRRFYEQYF.

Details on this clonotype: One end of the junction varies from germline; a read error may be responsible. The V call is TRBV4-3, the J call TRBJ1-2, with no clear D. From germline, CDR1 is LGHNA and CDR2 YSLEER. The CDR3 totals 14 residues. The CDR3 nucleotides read TGCGCCAGCAGCGCCGAGTTGGAAATCTATGTCTACACCTTC. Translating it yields CASSAELEIYVYTF.

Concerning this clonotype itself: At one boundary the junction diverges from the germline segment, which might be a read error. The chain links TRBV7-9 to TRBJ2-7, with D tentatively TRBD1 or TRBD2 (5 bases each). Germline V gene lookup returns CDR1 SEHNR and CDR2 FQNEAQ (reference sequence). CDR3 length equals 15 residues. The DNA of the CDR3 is TGTGCCAGCAACTTATCCGGGACGGGGTCCAACGAGCAGTACTTC. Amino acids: CASNLSGTGSNEQYF.

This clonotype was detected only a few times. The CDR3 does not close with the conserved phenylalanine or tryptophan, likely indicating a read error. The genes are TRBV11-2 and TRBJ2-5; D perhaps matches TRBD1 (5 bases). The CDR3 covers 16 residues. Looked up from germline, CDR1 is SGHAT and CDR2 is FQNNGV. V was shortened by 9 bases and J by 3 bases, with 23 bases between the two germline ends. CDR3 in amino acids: CASSTRTRGAKETQYI. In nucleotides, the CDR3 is TGTGCCAGTAGCACAAGAACAAGGGGCGCGAAAGAGACCCAGTACATC.

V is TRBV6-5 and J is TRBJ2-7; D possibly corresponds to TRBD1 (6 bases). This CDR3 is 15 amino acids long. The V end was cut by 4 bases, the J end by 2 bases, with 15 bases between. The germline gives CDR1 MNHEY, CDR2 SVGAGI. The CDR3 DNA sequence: TGTGCCAGCAGTTTGGGGGCATGGGGTGCCTACGAGCAGTACTTC. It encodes CASSLGAWGAYEQYF.

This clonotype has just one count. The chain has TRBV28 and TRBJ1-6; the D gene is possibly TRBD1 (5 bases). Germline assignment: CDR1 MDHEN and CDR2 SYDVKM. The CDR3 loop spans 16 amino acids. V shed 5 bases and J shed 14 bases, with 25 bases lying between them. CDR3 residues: CASSTHKGQVLFTLHF. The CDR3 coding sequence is TGTGCCAGCAGTACCCACAAGGGGCAAGTTCTCTTCACCCTCCACTTT.

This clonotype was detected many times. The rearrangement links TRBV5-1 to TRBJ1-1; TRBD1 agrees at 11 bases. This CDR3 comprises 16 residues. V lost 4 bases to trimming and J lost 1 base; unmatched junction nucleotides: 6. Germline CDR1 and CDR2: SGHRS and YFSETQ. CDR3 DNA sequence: TGCGCCAGCAGCGCCGGGACAGGGGGATGGAACACTGAAGCTTTCTTT. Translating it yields CASSAGTGGWNTEAFF. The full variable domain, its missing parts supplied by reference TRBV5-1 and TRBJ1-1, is KAGVTQTPRYLIKTRGQQVTLSCSPISGHRSVSWYQQTPGQGLQFLFEYFSETQRNKGNFPGRFSGRQFSNSRSEMNVSTLELGDSALYLCASSAGTGGWNTEAFFGQGTRLTVV.

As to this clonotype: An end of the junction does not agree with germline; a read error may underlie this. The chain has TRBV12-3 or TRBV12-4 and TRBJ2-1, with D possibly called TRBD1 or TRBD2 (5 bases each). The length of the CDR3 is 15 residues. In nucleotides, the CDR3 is TGTACCAGCAGTATGGGGGTGGGTGTTTACAATGAGCAGTTCTTC. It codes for CTSSMGVGVYNEQFF.

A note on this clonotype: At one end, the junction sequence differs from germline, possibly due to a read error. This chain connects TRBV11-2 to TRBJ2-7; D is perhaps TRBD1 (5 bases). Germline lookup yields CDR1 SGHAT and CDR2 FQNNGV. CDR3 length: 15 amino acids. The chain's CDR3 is CASNLDSTGRYEQYF. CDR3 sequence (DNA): TGTGCCAGCAACTTAGACAGTACAGGACGCTACGAGCAGTACTTC.

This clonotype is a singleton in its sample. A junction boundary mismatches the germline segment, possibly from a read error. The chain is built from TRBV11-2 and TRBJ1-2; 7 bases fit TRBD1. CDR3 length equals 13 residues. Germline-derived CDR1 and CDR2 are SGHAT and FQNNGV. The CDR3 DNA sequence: TGTGTAAGCACTCAGGGGGGAGGTGGAGGCTACGCCTTC. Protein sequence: CVSTQGGGGGYAF.

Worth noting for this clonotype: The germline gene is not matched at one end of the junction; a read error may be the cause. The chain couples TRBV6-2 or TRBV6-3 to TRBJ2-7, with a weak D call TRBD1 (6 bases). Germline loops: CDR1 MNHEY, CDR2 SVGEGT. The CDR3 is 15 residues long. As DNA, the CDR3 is TGTGCAAGCAGTCACTACCGGGACAAAAGGGACGAGCAGTACTTC. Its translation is CASSHYRDKRDEQYF.

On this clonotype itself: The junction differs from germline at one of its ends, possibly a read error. The CDR3 spells CASSRGLTSGETNEQFF. As DNA, the CDR3 is TGTGCCAGCAGTCGGGGTCTGACTAGCGGGGAGACAAATGAACAGTTCTTC. This chain uses TRBV5-4 with TRBJ2-1, with 11 positions matching TRBD2. Per germline, CDR1 SGHNT and CDR2 YYREEE (reference sequence). This CDR3 region has 17 residues.

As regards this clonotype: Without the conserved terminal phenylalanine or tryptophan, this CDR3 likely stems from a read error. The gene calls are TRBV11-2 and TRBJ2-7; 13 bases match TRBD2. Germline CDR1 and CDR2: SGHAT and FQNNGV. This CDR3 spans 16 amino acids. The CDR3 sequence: CARSSQTSGRSYEQYL. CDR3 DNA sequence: TGTGCCCGCAGCTCTCAGACTAGCGGGAGGTCCTACGAGCAGTACCTC.

The CDR3 sequence: CSVEKRDRGYNEQFF. Written as DNA, the CDR3 is TGCAGCGTCGAAAAGAGGGATAGGGGATACAATGAGCAGTTCTTC. The chain employs TRBV29-1 and TRBJ2-1; D is perhaps TRBD1 or TRBD2 (5 bases each). The CDR3 totals 15 residues. With 6 bases removed from V and 4 bases from J, the gap between germline ends came to 19 bases. Germline loops: CDR1 SQVTM, CDR2 ANQGSEA.

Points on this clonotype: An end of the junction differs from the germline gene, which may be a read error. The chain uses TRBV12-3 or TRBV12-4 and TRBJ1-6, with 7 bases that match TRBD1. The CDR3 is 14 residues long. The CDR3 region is CASSTTGINSTLHF. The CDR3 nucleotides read TGTGCCAGTAGCACGACAGGGATTAATTCAACCCTCCACTTT.

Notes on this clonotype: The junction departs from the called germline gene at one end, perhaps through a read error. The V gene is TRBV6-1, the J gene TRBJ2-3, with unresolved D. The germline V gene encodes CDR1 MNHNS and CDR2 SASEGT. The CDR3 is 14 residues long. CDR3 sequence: CASSAGWFTDTQYF. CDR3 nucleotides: TGTGCCAGCAGTGCTGGGTGGTTTACAGATACACAGTATTTT.

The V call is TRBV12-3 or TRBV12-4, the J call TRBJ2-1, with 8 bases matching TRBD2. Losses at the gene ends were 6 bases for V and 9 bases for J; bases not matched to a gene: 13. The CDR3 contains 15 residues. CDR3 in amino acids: CASSLSWTSLLEQFF. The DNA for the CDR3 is TGTGCCAGCAGCCTGTCCTGGACTAGCTTACTTGAGCAGTTCTTC.

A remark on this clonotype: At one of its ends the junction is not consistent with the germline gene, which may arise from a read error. The chain's CDR3 is CAGSLWGGVYEQYF. CDR3 DNA: TGTGCCGGCAGCCTATGGGGCGGGGTTTACGAACAGTACTTC. This rearrangement joins TRBV11-2 to TRBJ2-7; the D gene is possibly TRBD2 (6 bases). The CDR3 runs to 14 residues. Germline assignment: CDR1 SGHAT and CDR2 FQNNGV.

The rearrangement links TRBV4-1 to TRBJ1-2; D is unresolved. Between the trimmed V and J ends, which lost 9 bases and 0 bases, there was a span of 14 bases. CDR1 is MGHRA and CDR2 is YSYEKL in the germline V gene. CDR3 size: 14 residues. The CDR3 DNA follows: TGCGCCAGAAGCTGGTACACATCTAACTATGGCTACACCTTC. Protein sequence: CARSWYTSNYGYTF.

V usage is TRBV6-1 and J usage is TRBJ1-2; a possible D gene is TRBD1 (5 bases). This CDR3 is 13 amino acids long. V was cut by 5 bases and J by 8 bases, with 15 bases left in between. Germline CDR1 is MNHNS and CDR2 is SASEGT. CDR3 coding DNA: TGTGCCAGCAGTAACTGGGGCATCTACGGCTACACCTTC. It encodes CASSNWGIYGYTF.

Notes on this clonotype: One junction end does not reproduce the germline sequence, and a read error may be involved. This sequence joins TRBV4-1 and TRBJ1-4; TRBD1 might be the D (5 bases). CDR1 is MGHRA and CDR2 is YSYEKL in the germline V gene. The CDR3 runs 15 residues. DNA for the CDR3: TGCGTCAGCAGCCTCGGCAGGGTGGGAAGTGGAAAACTGTTTTTT. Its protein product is CVSSLGRVGSGKLFF.

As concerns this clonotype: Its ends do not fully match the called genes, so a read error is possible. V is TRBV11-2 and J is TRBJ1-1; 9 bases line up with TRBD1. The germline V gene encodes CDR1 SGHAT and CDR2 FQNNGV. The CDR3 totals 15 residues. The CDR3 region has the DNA TGCGCCAGCAGCCTCGGGACAGGGTGGGACACTGGAGCTTTCTTT. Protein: CASSLGTGWDTGAFF.

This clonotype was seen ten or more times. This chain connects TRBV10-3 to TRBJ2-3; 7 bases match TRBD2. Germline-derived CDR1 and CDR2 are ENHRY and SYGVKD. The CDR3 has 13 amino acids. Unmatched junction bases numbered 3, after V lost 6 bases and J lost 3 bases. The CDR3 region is CAIRRELTDTQYF. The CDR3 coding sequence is TGTGCCATCAGGCGGGAGCTAACAGATACGCAGTATTTT.

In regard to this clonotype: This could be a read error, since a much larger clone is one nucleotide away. The CDR3: CASSSEIQETQYF. CDR3 coding DNA: TGTGCCAGCAGCTCCGAGATTCAAGAGACCCAGTACTTC. The chain uses TRBV7-6 and TRBJ2-5; D uncertain. Trimming removed 4 bases from V and 2 bases from J, with 8 bases in between. The CDR3 is 13 amino acids. From germline, CDR1 is SGHVS and CDR2 FNYEAQ. Supplemented by reference TRBV7-6 and TRBJ2-5, the full variable domain reads GAGVSQSPRYKVTKRGQDVALRCDPISGHVSLYWYRQALGQGPEFLTYFNYEAQQDKSGLPNDRFSAERPEGSISTLTIQRTEQRDSAMYRCASSSEIQETQYFGPGTRLLVL.